This is a list of T cell receptor beta chains from one sample in a study of blood T cell repertoires in COVID-19. Produced via immunoSEQ multiplex PCR; TCRdb's table is partial and in-frame only. The repertoire includes more than 250,000 clones, roughly 83% of them detected once, and 1.6% sits in the top ten. The sample was peripheral blood. These TCRs come from a woman in her forties or fifties with acute or convalescent COVID-19. Both conserved end residues are part of each CDR3. A D gene is named only where the DNA matches it firmly. Expanded clones get a size class; other rows say once, few or many, or leave the size out.

D gene: -; J gene: TRBJ1-3; clone size: -; V gene: TRBV28; CDR3 DNA: TGTGCCAGCAGTTGGCCCACCCTCTCTGGAAACACCATATATTTT; CDR3 protein: CASSWPTLSGNTIYF
D gene: -; J gene: TRBJ1-2; clone size: -; V gene: TRBV18; CDR3 DNA: TGTGCCAGCTCAGGGACCGGGGGAACGTTGAATGGCTACACCTTC; CDR3 protein: CASSGTGGTLNGYTF
D gene: TRBD1; J gene: TRBJ1-1; clone size: few; V gene: TRBV6-5; CDR3 DNA: TGTGCCAGCAGCCTCCTCGACAGGGGAAACACTGAAGCTTTCTTT; CDR3 protein: CASSLLDRGNTEAFF
D gene: TRBD1; J gene: TRBJ2-5; clone size: -; V gene: TRBV27; CDR3 DNA: TGTGCCAGCAGCCCAGGACAGGTAGTGTGGGAGACCCAGTACTTC; CDR3 protein: CASSPGQVVWETQYF
D gene: -; J gene: TRBJ1-2; clone size: -; V gene: TRBV20-1; CDR3 DNA: TGCAGTGCTAGTATGGGTCACACGGGGGTAAACTATGGCTACACCTTC; CDR3 protein: CSASMGHTGVNYGYTF
D gene: TRBD2; J gene: TRBJ2-3; clone size: -; V gene: TRBV9; CDR3 DNA: TGTGCCAGCAGCGCCTATAGCGGGAGACCAGATACGCAGTATTTT; CDR3 protein: CASSAYSGRPDTQYF
D gene: TRBD1; J gene: TRBJ2-3; clone size: -; V gene: TRBV24-1; CDR3 DNA: TGTGCCACCAGTGATCGGGGGACAGGAGACACAGATACGCAGTATTTT; CDR3 protein: CATSDRGTGDTDTQYF
D gene: TRBD2; J gene: TRBJ2-7; clone size: -; V gene: TRBV7-2; CDR3 DNA: TGTGCCAGCAGCCCTACTAGCGGGAGGGCCGGTTCGAAGCAGTACTTC; CDR3 protein: CASSPTSGRAGSKQYF
D gene: TRBD2; J gene: TRBJ2-7; clone size: -; V gene: TRBV7-6; CDR3 DNA: TGTGCCAGCAGCTTAGCGGGGACTAGCGGGAGGGCGATGGAGCAGTACTTC; CDR3 protein: CASSLAGTSGRAMEQYF
D gene: TRBD2; J gene: TRBJ2-3; clone size: -; V gene: TRBV18; CDR3 DNA: TGTGCCAGCTCACAGGGACTAGCGGGCACAGATACGCAGTATTTT; CDR3 protein: CASSQGLAGTDTQYF
D gene: -; J gene: TRBJ1-5; clone size: few; V gene: TRBV2; CDR3 DNA: TGTGCCAGCAGTGACCCGGTTAGCAATCAGCCCCAGCATTTT; CDR3 protein: CASSDPVSNQPQHF
D gene: TRBD2; J gene: TRBJ2-7; clone size: -; V gene: TRBV28; CDR3 DNA: TGTGCCAGCAGTTCCTGGGCCCGGGGGGTCGACGAGCAGTACTTC; CDR3 protein: CASSSWARGVDEQYF
D gene: TRBD2; J gene: TRBJ2-2; clone size: -; V gene: TRBV27; CDR3 DNA: TGTGCCAGCAGTTTATTGGGAGGGCTCACCGGGGAGCTGTTTTTT; CDR3 protein: CASSLLGGLTGELFF
D gene: -; J gene: TRBJ1-5; clone size: -; V gene: TRBV16; CDR3 DNA: TGTGCCAGCAGCCATCCCTCGGTGGGCAATCAGCCCCAGCATTTT; CDR3 protein: CASSHPSVGNQPQHF
D gene: TRBD2; J gene: TRBJ2-3; clone size: -; V gene: TRBV19; CDR3 DNA: TGTGCCAGTAGTCCCCTCGGTCATAGCGGGCTTAGCACAGATACGCAGTATTTT; CDR3 protein: CASSPLGHSGLSTDTQYF
D gene: TRBD2; J gene: TRBJ2-7; clone size: -; V gene: TRBV2; CDR3 DNA: TGTGCCAGCACCCCGGAGGGGCGGGGGGGCTACGAGCAGTACTTC; CDR3 protein: CASTPEGRGGYEQYF
D gene: TRBD2; J gene: TRBJ2-7; clone size: -; V gene: TRBV18; CDR3 DNA: TGTGCCAGCTCCCGCGAGGTTCTAGCGGGAGGCACCTCCCGTTGGGAGCAGTACTTC; CDR3 protein: CASSREVLAGGTSRWEQYF
D gene: TRBD2; J gene: TRBJ2-5; clone size: -; V gene: TRBV7-3; CDR3 DNA: TGTGCCAGCAGCTTACTCGGAGCCGGGGGGCAAGAGACCCAGTACTTC; CDR3 protein: CASSLLGAGGQETQYF
D gene: TRBD1; J gene: TRBJ1-4; clone size: -; V gene: TRBV28; CDR3 DNA: TGTGCCAGCAGTCCAAGGGACAGGGCGGGGGAAAAACTGTTTTTT; CDR3 protein: CASSPRDRAGEKLFF
D gene: TRBD1; J gene: TRBJ1-2; clone size: -; V gene: TRBV3-1/TRBV3-2; CDR3 DNA: TGTGCCAGCAGCCTAAGACAGGGCGCCTATGGCTACACCTTC; CDR3 protein: CASSLRQGAYGYTF
D gene: -; J gene: TRBJ2-1; clone size: once; V gene: TRBV3-1/TRBV3-2; CDR3 DNA: TGTGCCAGCAGCCAATCTAGCCGGGTTTACAATGAGCAGTTCTTC; CDR3 protein: CASSQSSRVYNEQFF
D gene: TRBD2; J gene: TRBJ2-5; clone size: -; V gene: TRBV4-2; CDR3 DNA: TGTGCCAGCAGCCAAGATATGGGACTAAAACAAGAGACCCAGTACTTC; CDR3 protein: CASSQDMGLKQETQYF
D gene: -; J gene: TRBJ1-3; clone size: -; V gene: TRBV3-1/TRBV3-2; CDR3 DNA: TGTGCCAGCAGCCAAGTATCGGGGGGAAACACCATATATTTT; CDR3 protein: CASSQVSGGNTIYF
D gene: TRBD2; J gene: TRBJ2-7; clone size: once; V gene: TRBV2; CDR3 DNA: TGTGCCAGCAAGGCTAGCGGGAGCCGGTACTTC; CDR3 protein: CASKASGSRYF
D gene: -; J gene: TRBJ1-4; clone size: -; V gene: TRBV18; CDR3 DNA: TGTGCCAGCTCACCACTACCGGGACTCAATGAAAAACTGTTTTTT; CDR3 protein: CASSPLPGLNEKLFF
D gene: -; J gene: TRBJ2-1; clone size: -; V gene: TRBV10-3; CDR3 DNA: TGTGCCATCGGGGGCAGTTACTCCTACAATGAGCAGTTCTTC; CDR3 protein: CAIGGSYSYNEQFF
D gene: -; J gene: TRBJ2-3; clone size: -; V gene: TRBV9; CDR3 DNA: TGTGCCAGCAGCGGCTACAGGAGCACCCCCCTCACAGATACGCAGTATTTT; CDR3 protein: CASSGYRSTPLTDTQYF
D gene: -; J gene: TRBJ2-1; clone size: -; V gene: TRBV6-6; CDR3 DNA: TGTGCCAGCAGTCCCCATGTGACGGGAGACGCTGAGCAGTTCTTC; CDR3 protein: CASSPHVTGDAEQFF
D gene: -; J gene: TRBJ2-7; clone size: -; V gene: TRBV21-1; CDR3 DNA: TGTGCCAGCAGCAAGTTGGACAGTCCCTACGAGCAGTACTTC; CDR3 protein: CASSKLDSPYEQYF
D gene: -; J gene: TRBJ2-1; clone size: few; V gene: TRBV7-2; CDR3 DNA: TGTGCCAGCAGCCGCTCCCCACTAGTTACCAATGAGCAGTTCTTC; CDR3 protein: CASSRSPLVTNEQFF
D gene: -; J gene: TRBJ1-5; clone size: -; V gene: TRBV5-1; CDR3 DNA: TGCGCCAGCAGCTCCCTCGGGGGAGCGGGACAGCCCCAGCATTTT; CDR3 protein: CASSSLGGAGQPQHF
D gene: TRBD1; J gene: TRBJ2-1; clone size: -; V gene: TRBV27; CDR3 DNA: TGTGCCAGCAGACTGGGGACAGGGCGCACGGGTGAGCAGTTCTTC; CDR3 protein: CASRLGTGRTGEQFF
D gene: TRBD2; J gene: TRBJ2-7; clone size: -; V gene: TRBV7-9; CDR3 DNA: TGTGCCAGCAGCTTAGCTAGGGCTAGCGGGAGTTCGGAGCAGTACTTC; CDR3 protein: CASSLARASGSSEQYF
D gene: -; J gene: TRBJ2-1; clone size: once; V gene: TRBV28; CDR3 DNA: TGTGCCAGCAGTTTAGGTTGGAGGGCCGTTGTGTATGAGCAGTTCTTC; CDR3 protein: CASSLGWRAVVYEQFF
D gene: -; J gene: TRBJ1-3; clone size: -; V gene: TRBV21-1; CDR3 DNA: TGTGCCAGCAGCAAAGTTGGGACAGGGGGCGAAACTGGAAACACCATATATTTT; CDR3 protein: CASSKVGTGGETGNTIYF
D gene: TRBD1; J gene: TRBJ1-3; clone size: once; V gene: TRBV9; CDR3 DNA: TGTGCCAGCAGCGTAGTTGGGACAGGGAGTGGAAACACCATATATTTT; CDR3 protein: CASSVVGTGSGNTIYF
D gene: -; J gene: TRBJ1-2; clone size: once; V gene: TRBV6-2/TRBV6-3; CDR3 DNA: TGTGCCAGCAGTTACCCAGTGCTCGGGAGGAGGGACTATGGCTACACCTTC; CDR3 protein: CASSYPVLGRRDYGYTF
D gene: TRBD1; J gene: TRBJ1-2; clone size: -; V gene: TRBV28; CDR3 DNA: TGTGCCAGCAGTCCTACCGGGGACAGCCGCAACTATGGCTACACCTTC; CDR3 protein: CASSPTGDSRNYGYTF
D gene: TRBD2; J gene: TRBJ2-3; clone size: -; V gene: TRBV24-1; CDR3 DNA: TGTGCCACCAGTGTCAGTCCGGGAGGGGGAACAGATACGCAGTATTTT; CDR3 protein: CATSVSPGGGTDTQYF
D gene: -; J gene: TRBJ2-7; clone size: -; V gene: TRBV9; CDR3 DNA: TGTGCCAGCAGCGTAGGGGGCAGGGGAACGTACGAGCAGTACTTC; CDR3 protein: CASSVGGRGTYEQYF
D gene: -; J gene: TRBJ2-2; clone size: -; V gene: TRBV2; CDR3 DNA: TGTGCCAACTACAGGAGTAACACCGGGGAGCTGTTTTTT; CDR3 protein: CANYRSNTGELFF
D gene: -; J gene: TRBJ1-1; clone size: -; V gene: TRBV20-1; CDR3 DNA: TGCAGTGCTAGAGAAACAGGGGAAGCTTTCTTT; CDR3 protein: CSARETGEAFF
D gene: TRBD1; J gene: TRBJ2-1; clone size: -; V gene: TRBV7-2; CDR3 DNA: TGTGCCAGCAGCTTGGACAGGACTGGACGAAGGGACCACAATGAGCAGTTCTTC; CDR3 protein: CASSLDRTGRRDHNEQFF
D gene: -; J gene: TRBJ2-7; clone size: -; V gene: TRBV2; CDR3 DNA: TGTGCCATAGCAGTTCGGTTTGACGAGCAGTACTTC; CDR3 protein: CAIAVRFDEQYF
D gene: TRBD2; J gene: TRBJ2-5; clone size: -; V gene: TRBV7-8; CDR3 DNA: TGTGCCAGCAGCCCCCATAGTGGCCTAGCGGGAGTAGGTGAGACCCAGTACTTC; CDR3 protein: CASSPHSGLAGVGETQYF
D gene: -; J gene: TRBJ2-2; clone size: medium-sized; V gene: TRBV7-9; CDR3 DNA: TGTGCCAGCAGCTCCGCGGGACAGAGGAATAGAGGGGAGCTGTTTTTT; CDR3 protein: CASSSAGQRNRGELFF
D gene: -; J gene: TRBJ2-1; clone size: -; V gene: TRBV4-2; CDR3 DNA: TGTGCCAGCAGCCAAGAATGGTCCAGCAATGAGCAGTTCTTC; CDR3 protein: CASSQEWSSNEQFF
D gene: -; J gene: TRBJ1-1; clone size: -; V gene: TRBV5-1; CDR3 DNA: TGCGCCAGCAGCTACCTACCCGGAGACACTGAAGCTTTCTTT; CDR3 protein: CASSYLPGDTEAFF
D gene: -; J gene: TRBJ2-2; clone size: -; V gene: TRBV5-1; CDR3 DNA: TGCGCCAGCAGCTTGGCGACAGCCCCGAACACCGGGGAGCTGTTTTTT; CDR3 protein: CASSLATAPNTGELFF
D gene: TRBD1; J gene: TRBJ1-5; clone size: -; V gene: TRBV9; CDR3 DNA: TGTGCCAGCAGCGTAGGGACAGGGGGCCAGCCCCAGCATTTT; CDR3 protein: CASSVGTGGQPQHF
D gene: -; J gene: TRBJ1-6; clone size: -; V gene: TRBV12-3/TRBV12-4; CDR3 DNA: TGTGCCAGCAGTCCGGGGGGGGATTCACCCCTCCACTTT; CDR3 protein: CASSPGGDSPLHF
D gene: -; J gene: TRBJ1-5; clone size: few; V gene: TRBV6-6; CDR3 DNA: TGTGCCAGCAGTTTCTCAGGGGATAGCAATCAGCCCCAGCATTTT; CDR3 protein: CASSFSGDSNQPQHF
D gene: TRBD1; J gene: TRBJ2-7; clone size: -; V gene: TRBV19; CDR3 DNA: TGTGCCAGTAGTATAGACGGACAGGGCGAGCAGTACTTC; CDR3 protein: CASSIDGQGEQYF